Sequencing of this T cell receptor beta chain was carried out in a study of T cell changes during pregnancy in multiple sclerosis. Germline V lookup: CDR1 KGHSH, CDR2 LQKENI. The CDR3 consists of 15 residues. The ends were cut back, 1 base at V and 3 bases at J, with 12 bases in the middle. Sequencing was performed with immunoSEQ multiplex PCR; in TCRdb, only in-frame clones are kept and a portion is missing. The table lists about 40,000 clones, around 90% of them singletons. J is TRBJ1-1 and V is TRBV18, with D tentatively TRBD1 (6 bases). The specimen was CD8+ T cells from peripheral blood mononuclear cells, collected in the third trimester of pregnancy. This TCR was recovered from a female donor with multiple sclerosis, enrolled in a pregnancy study. CDR3 protein: CASSPRDKPYTEAFF. As DNA, the CDR3 is TGTGCCAGCTCACCACGGGACAAACCATACACTGAAGCTTTCTTT. Supplemented by reference TRBV18 and TRBJ1-1, the full variable domain reads NAGVMQNPRHLVRRRGQEARLRCSPMKGHSHVYWYRQLPEEGLKFMVYLQKENIIDESGMPKERFSAEFPKEGPSILRIQQVVRGDSAAYFCASSPRDKPYTEAFFGQGTRLTVV.